These 17 T cell receptor beta chains originate from one sample sequenced in a study of regulatory T cells in long-lasting Graves disease. Time point in this sample: newly diagnosed GD, antithyroid drugs for less than 3 months. Making the TCR library involved RNA that had been extracted from PBMCs. Arm-PCR with iRepertoire HTBI primers amplified the CDR3 regions for these TCR beta libraries. MiXCR was run by TCRdb on the multiplex PCR reads, yielding one entry per CDR3 protein. The table shows about 430,000 distinct CDR3 sequences, with approximately 15% occurring only once. These data were likewise used in another study, on T cells in Graves' hyperthyroidism and ophthalmopathy.

Sample: peripheral blood mononuclear cells (PBMCs), taken at new diagnosis, from a patient treated with antithyroid drugs. The receptor source for this set is a middle-aged woman with Graves disease.

CDR3 in amino acids: CASSLQGAGGANVLTF. The CDR3, as DNA: TGCGCCAGCAGCTTGCAGGGGGCTGGTGGGGCCAACGTCCTGACTTTC. The chain is built from TRBV5-1 and TRBJ2-6, with TRBD1 identical over 8 bases. J was trimmed by 3 bases and V by 1 base; bases with no gene match: 3. CDR3 length: 16 amino acids. The germline CDR1 and CDR2 sequences are SGHRS and YFSETQ.

This clonotype was detected ten times or more. The chain is built from TRBV30 and TRBJ2-5; TRBD2 might be the D (5 bases). Germline lookup yields CDR1 GTSNPN and CDR2 SVGIG (reference sequence). The CDR3 totals 11 residues. V lost 5 bases and J lost 5, with 9 bases in between. The CDR3 here is CAWRGIETQYF. The DNA of the CDR3 is TGTGCCTGGCGAGGGATCGAGACCCAGTACTTC.

At least ten counts were recorded for this clonotype. At one end, the junction sequence differs from germline, possibly due to a read error. V usage is TRBV2 and J usage is TRBJ2-2, with D unresolved. Germline CDR1 and CDR2: SNHLY and FYNNEI. The CDR3 consists of 13 residues. The CDR3 spells CASRGWNPGELFF. DNA of the CDR3: TGTGCCAGCAGGGGTTGGAACCCCGGGGAGCTGTTTTTT.

This chain uses TRBV11-3 with TRBJ2-1; 10 positions agree with TRBD2. Germline V CDR1 and CDR2: SGHNT, YENEEA. The CDR3 has 17 residues. The V gene end was trimmed by 3 bases and the J gene end by 6 bases; junction bases not matched to a gene: 11. The CDR3 nucleotides read TGTGCCAGCAGCTTGCTAGGGGCTAGCGGGAGTAGCAATGAGCAGTTCTTC. Translating it yields CASSLLGASGSSNEQFF.

This clonotype was picked up a small number of times. A much larger clone lies one base from this, so it may be a read error. The missing conserved phenylalanine or tryptophan at the end of this CDR3 makes a read error likely. V and J are TRBV7-9 and TRBJ2-7; possibly TRBD1 or TRBD2 for D (6 bases each). V lost 4 bases, J lost 6 bases, and 22 bases lay in between. The CDR3 runs to 16 residues. The V gene's germline CDR1 is SEHNR and CDR2 FQNEAQ (reference sequence). The DNA of the CDR3 is TGTGCCAGCAGCTCCACGGACGCCGTCGAGGGGGGCGAGCAGTACCTC. Protein product: CASSSTDAVEGGEQYL.

As regards this clonotype: Given a far larger clone just one base away, this is likely a sequencing read error. The chain uses TRBV7-2 and TRBJ2-7, with D perhaps TRBD2 (7 bases). Trimming stripped 1 base from V and 10 bases from J, with 20 bases between. The CDR3 sequence is 15 residues long. Germline-derived CDR1 and CDR2 are SGHTA and FQGNSA. In DNA form, the CDR3 reads TGTGCCAGCAGCTTAGATGCGTCCGTTCGGGGGGCCCAGTACTTC. It codes for CASSLDASVRGAQYF.

This clonotype was detected ten times or more. The genes are TRBV7-2 and TRBJ2-5; no firm D call. The CDR3 runs 14 residues. Between the trimmed V and J ends, which lost 5 bases and 0 bases, there was a span of 10 bases. The V gene's germline CDR1 is SGHTA and CDR2 FQGNSA. The CDR3 sequence: CASSPTPYQETQYF. The CDR3, as DNA: TGTGCCAGCAGCCCAACTCCGTACCAAGAGACCCAGTACTTC.

This clonotype appeared a few times. This rearrangement joins TRBV5-5 to TRBJ2-1, with 11 bases matching TRBD2. J lost 10 bases, V lost 4 bases, and 10 bases had no gene match. The CDR3 contains 15 residues. Germline-derived CDR1 and CDR2 are SGHKS and YYEKEE (reference sequence). CDR3 region: CASSLRLAGKGEQFF. CDR3 bases: TGTGCCAGCAGCCTAAGACTAGCGGGGAAGGGGGAGCAGTTCTTC.

In its sample, this clonotype was seen a few times. The chain recombines TRBV6-5 with TRBJ1-2; 8 bases map to TRBD1. Germline V gene lookup returns CDR1 MNHEY and CDR2 SVGAGI. V shed 0 bases, J shed 3 bases, and the junction held 9 bases outside the gene matches. CDR3 length equals 17 residues. CDR3 coding DNA: TGTGCCAGCAGTTACTCGTTAATGGGCAGGGGGCACTATGGCTACACCTTC. It yields the protein CASSYSLMGRGHYGYTF.

There are many counts of this clonotype. The chain links TRBV12-3 or TRBV12-4 to TRBJ2-2; the match to TRBD2 covers 10 bases. Unmatched junction bases numbered 6, after V lost 6 bases and J lost 2 bases. The CDR3 covers 16 residues. CDR3 in amino acids: CASRPTSGTNTGELFF. The CDR3 bases are TGTGCCAGCAGGCCCACTAGCGGGACCAACACCGGGGAGCTGTTTTTT.

The sample holds a few counts of this clonotype. The genes are TRBV7-2 and TRBJ2-7; 14 bases map to TRBD2. The V gene end was trimmed by 2 bases and the J gene end by 1 base; junction bases not matched to a gene: 4. The V gene's germline CDR1 is SGHTA and CDR2 FQGNSA. The CDR3 spans 17 residues. The CDR3 region has the DNA TGTGCCAGCAGCTTACCGACTAGCGGGAGGGAATCCTACGAGCAGTACTTC. Translating gives CASSLPTSGRESYEQYF.

The V call is TRBV28, the J call TRBJ2-1; weak D call: TRBD2 (6 bases). Trimming shortened V by 7 bases and J by 10 bases, and 11 bases separated the two germline ends. Germline assignment: CDR1 MDHEN and CDR2 SYDVKM. This CDR3 has 11 amino acids. The CDR3 DNA sequence: TGTGCCAGCAATCCGGGACTCGAGCAGTTCTTC. Protein: CASNPGLEQFF.

This clonotype was seen repeatedly, ten times or more. The chain carries TRBV7-9 and TRBJ1-4; D not certain. The germline CDR1 and CDR2 sequences are SEHNR and FQNEAQ (reference sequence). The V end lost 5 bases, the J end lost 0 bases, and 13 bases lay between the germline ends. The CDR3 is made up of 16 amino acids. The CDR3 region is CASSAAGGATNEKLFF. In nucleotides, the CDR3 is TGTGCCAGCAGCGCCGCCGGCGGGGCAACTAATGAAAAACTGTTTTTT.

The genes are TRBV12-3 or TRBV12-4 and TRBJ2-2; TRBD1 might be the D (6 bases). The V gene lost 6 bases and the J gene lost 6 bases, with 14 bases spanning the gap. This CDR3 has 14 residues. In nucleotides, the CDR3 is TGTGCCAGCAGGGCAGGGGAGCGAGCCGGGGAGCTGTTTTTT. Its protein is CASRAGERAGELFF.

This clonotype has only a few counts. The rearrangement joins TRBV5-1 to TRBJ2-3; 8 bases line up with TRBD2. CDR3 size: 15 residues. The germline V gene encodes CDR1 SGHRS and CDR2 YFSETQ. J was trimmed by 2 bases and V by 2 bases; bases with no gene match: 4. This CDR3 is CASSLGTSFTDTQYF. CDR3 sequence (DNA): TGCGCCAGCAGCTTAGGGACTAGTTTCACAGATACGCAGTATTTT. Together with reference TRBV5-1 and TRBJ2-3, the CDR3 gives the full variable domain: KAGVTQTPRYLIKTRGQQVTLSCSPISGHRSVSWYQQTPGQGLQFLFEYFSETQRNKGNFPGRFSGRQFSNSRSEMNVSTLELGDSALYLCASSLGTSFTDTQYFGPGTRLTVL.

This sequence joins TRBV20-1 and TRBJ2-7; 10 nucleotides match TRBD2. Per the germline V gene, CDR1 is DFQATT and CDR2 is SNEGSKA (reference sequence). This CDR3 contains 15 residues. V gave up 6 bases and J gave up 4 bases; unmatched junction bases: 12. In nucleotides, the CDR3 is TGCAGTGCCGCGATCGAGACTAGCGGGCTATACGAGCAGTACGTC. The encoded protein is CSAAIETSGLYEQYV.

V and J are TRBV5-4 and TRBJ2-2; TRBD2 is a possible D gene (5 bases). V was pared by 1 base and J by 5 bases, with 12 bases between. Germline V gene sequence: CDR1 SGHNT, CDR2 YYREEE (reference sequence). The CDR3 loop spans 15 amino acids. CDR3 region: CASSLNGGLTGELFF. CDR3 sequence (DNA): TGTGCCAGCAGCTTGAATGGAGGACTTACCGGGGAGCTGTTTTTT.